The rows below give T cell receptor beta chains drawn from one sample of a study of cytomegalovirus exposure and HLA in healthy donors. The assay was immunoSEQ multiplex PCR, and TCRdb's table has in-frame clones only and misses some. The sample yields more than 90,000 clones, roughly 83% seen once. The sequencing sample was made of PBMCs. These TCRs come from a woman younger than 35 in good health and CMV-seropositive. Each CDR3 is given with its conserved first and last residue. A D gene is named only where the DNA matches it firmly. Some rows have no size entry. The others give once, few or many, or a class for an expanded clone.

TRBV27	12	once	TRBJ1-1	-	CASSLVSGEAFF	TGTGCCAGCAGTTTAGTCAGCGGTGAAGCTTTCTTT
TRBV10-3	13	-	TRBJ1-4	TRBD1	CAIRDRVDEKLFF	TGTGCCATCCGGGACAGGGTAGATGAAAAACTGTTTTTT
TRBV7-9	14	-	TRBJ1-2	TRBD1	CASSLAGTGNGYTF	TGTGCCAGCAGCTTAGCCGGGACAGGGAACGGCTACACCTTC
TRBV11-2	15	-	TRBJ2-7	TRBD1	CASSLVTGEFYEQYF	TGTGCCAGCAGCCTAGTAACAGGGGAATTCTACGAGCAGTACTTC
TRBV6-5	16	-	TRBJ1-2	TRBD1	CASSYSASGQGNGYTF	TGTGCCAGCAGTTATTCCGCTTCTGGACAGGGGAATGGCTACACCTTC
TRBV6-5	14	-	TRBJ2-3	TRBD2	CATKVAGSTDTQYF	TGTGCCACCAAAGTAGCGGGGTCCACAGATACGCAGTATTTT
TRBV7-2	15	-	TRBJ1-3	-	CASSLETGTGNTIYF	TGTGCCAGCAGCTTAGAAACAGGGACTGGAAACACCATATATTTT
TRBV19	15	-	TRBJ2-7	TRBD2	CASSSLSGSTDEQYF	TGTGCCAGTAGTTCCCTTAGCGGGAGCACCGACGAGCAGTACTTC
TRBV6-4	13	-	TRBJ1-2	TRBD1	CASSGPGQAGYTF	TGTGCCAGCAGTGGTCCGGGACAGGCGGGCTACACCTTC
TRBV2	15	-	TRBJ1-2	TRBD1	CASSEGRQGFSFYTF	TGTGCCAGCAGTGAAGGGAGACAGGGGTTCTCATTCTACACCTTC
TRBV4-1	15	-	TRBJ2-1	-	CASSQEGATYNEQFF	TGCGCCAGCAGCCAGGAGGGGGCTACCTACAATGAGCAGTTCTTC
TRBV19	12	once	TRBJ2-7	-	CASSGVSYEQYF	TGTGCCAGTAGCGGGGTCTCCTACGAGCAGTACTTC
TRBV5-1	15	-	TRBJ1-3	-	CASSLSAQGGNTIYF	TGCGCCAGCAGCTTATCGGCGCAGGGGGGAAACACCATATATTTT
TRBV11-2	14	-	TRBJ1-1	-	CASSLVVSNTEAFF	TGTGCCAGCAGCTTAGTTGTCAGTAACACTGAAGCTTTCTTT
TRBV4-1	14	-	TRBJ1-5	TRBD1	CASSRPGQTQPQHF	TGCGCCAGCAGTCGGCCGGGACAGACCCAGCCCCAGCATTTT
TRBV14	14	-	TRBJ1-3	TRBD1	CASSSTGAGNTIYF	TGTGCCAGCAGCTCGACAGGGGCTGGAAACACCATATATTTT
TRBV5-1	15	-	TRBJ1-1	-	CASSLGLVTGTEAFF	TGCGCCAGCAGCTTGGGGTTGGTGACAGGCACTGAAGCTTTCTTT
TRBV19	15	-	TRBJ1-5	-	CASTMGGLSNQPQHF	TGTGCCAGTACAATGGGGGGGCTTAGCAATCAGCCCCAGCATTTT
TRBV15	15	-	TRBJ2-7	TRBD2	CATSTETSGYYEQYF	TGTGCCACCAGCACCGAGACTAGCGGCTACTACGAGCAGTACTTC
TRBV5-1	13	-	TRBJ1-3	-	CASGDSSGNTIYF	TGCGCCAGCGGCGACAGTTCTGGAAACACCATATATTTT
TRBV28	13	-	TRBJ1-1	-	CASSLVGENEAFF	TGTGCCAGCAGTTTAGTAGGGGAAAATGAAGCTTTCTTT
TRBV5-1	15	-	TRBJ1-1	TRBD1	CASSTGQALNTEAFF	TGCGCCAGCAGCACCGGACAGGCACTGAACACTGAAGCTTTCTTT
TRBV5-1	13	-	TRBJ2-7	-	CASSPGDPYEQYF	TGCGCCAGCAGCCCGGGGGATCCATACGAGCAGTACTTC
TRBV5-6	14	-	TRBJ2-7	-	CASAAGAGPYEQYF	TGTGCCAGCGCCGCGGGGGCGGGGCCCTACGAGCAGTACTTC
TRBV6-5	15	few	TRBJ2-1	TRBD2	CASSALAGSYNEQFF	TGCGCCAGCAGCGCACTAGCGGGATCCTACAATGAGCAGTTCTTC
TRBV28	15	once	TRBJ2-5	-	CASSLRTNSRETQYF	TGTGCCAGCAGTTTAAGGACTAACTCTAGGGAGACCCAGTACTTC
TRBV9	13	few	TRBJ2-2	-	CASSALFTGELFF	TGTGCCAGCAGCGCCTTATTCACCGGGGAGCTGTTTTTT
TRBV6-5	13	-	TRBJ1-1	-	CASSYMGGTEAFF	TGTGCCAGCAGTTATATGGGGGGAACTGAAGCTTTCTTT
TRBV7-8	13	-	TRBJ2-1	-	CASSFGALNEQFF	TGTGCCAGCAGCTTTGGAGCTCTCAATGAGCAGTTCTTC
TRBV9	13	-	TRBJ1-1	TRBD1	CASSVERDSEAFF	TGTGCCAGCAGCGTAGAAAGGGACAGTGAAGCTTTCTTT
TRBV13	12	few	TRBJ1-1	-	CASSIGSYEAFF	TGTGCCAGCAGCATTGGGAGCTATGAAGCTTTCTTT
TRBV5-5	13	-	TRBJ1-2	TRBD1	CASSLTGYRDYTF	TGTGCCAGCAGCCTGACAGGGTATAGGGACTACACCTTC
TRBV5-1	14	-	TRBJ2-5	-	CASSPGWGEETQYF	TGCGCCAGCAGCCCGGGGTGGGGGGAAGAGACCCAGTACTTC
TRBV6-1	11	-	TRBJ1-1	-	CATRAIPEAFF	TGTGCCACCAGGGCAATCCCTGAAGCTTTCTTT
TRBV10-1	14	-	TRBJ2-1	-	CASSSASPRDEQFF	TGCGCCAGCAGTTCGGCTAGCCCAAGGGATGAGCAGTTCTTC
TRBV19	16	-	TRBJ1-4	TRBD1	CASSSRGGTGPEKLFF	TGTGCCAGTAGTTCCCGAGGGGGGACAGGGCCTGAAAAACTGTTTTTT
TRBV6-1	14	-	TRBJ1-1	-	CASSPGLWNTEAFF	TGTGCCAGCAGTCCGGGACTTTGGAACACAGAAGCTTTCTTT
TRBV6-1	14	once	TRBJ2-5	-	CASSEGGWLETQYF	TGTGCCAGCAGTGAAGGAGGGTGGTTGGAGACCCAGTACTTC
TRBV13	16	-	TRBJ2-1	-	CASSDWGESSYNEQFF	TGTGCCAGCAGCGACTGGGGGGAATCGTCCTACAATGAGCAGTTCTTC
TRBV5-6	17	-	TRBJ2-2	TRBD2	CASSPDGLAGVLGELFF	TGTGCCAGCAGTCCTGACGGACTAGCGGGAGTCCTCGGGGAGCTGTTTTTT